This T cell receptor beta chain was retrieved from a study of blood T cell repertoires in COVID-19. Only one count was recorded for this clone. Clones were read by immunoSEQ multiplex PCR, and TCRdb kept only the in-frame ones, dropping some. The sample includes hundreds of thousands of clones, 70% to 90% of them seen just once. The sequenced material came from peripheral blood. This TCR was sampled from a woman aged 18-29 years who had recovered from COVID-19.

CDR3 bases: TGCAGCGTTCGGAATAGCGGGAGGACTGGCTACAATGAGCAGTTCTTC. Amino acid sequence: CSVRNSGRTGYNEQFF. The chain has TRBV29-1 and TRBJ2-1; 10 bases agree with TRBD2. Unmatched junction bases numbered 10, after V lost 5 bases and J lost 3 bases. Germline CDR1 SQVTM, CDR2 ANQGSEA. The CDR3 consists of 16 residues.